This T cell receptor beta chain is drawn from a study of T-cell reconstitution after alpha-beta-depleted transplantation in children (dated by TCRdb to 2016 to 2017). About the investigation overall: The study quantitatively tracked T-cell immune reconstitution after TCRalphabeta/CD19-depleted allogeneic hematopoietic cell transplantation in children using TCR repertoire profiling.

This clonotype appeared a single time. What antigen it recognizes has not been identified. No much larger clone is present one base from it, and per-base qualities are unavailable. A single read counts as weak evidence. What the treatment or condition label conveys for this sample: allogeneic hematopoietic cell transplantation with graft depleted of TCRalphabeta T cells and CD19 B cells. Transplant recipients were children who received TCRalphabeta/CD19-depleted allogeneic hematopoietic cell grafts. The library relied on PCR. For sequencing, an Illumina HiSeq 2500 was employed. Molecular barcoding was employed in the preparation of TCR libraries, with unique molecular identifiers being used to normalize TCRbeta repertoire quantification. In TCRdb, the public reads were trimmed at Q25 with fastp and aligned with MiXCR, with productive beta chains retained. Under each unique CDR3 protein, matching rows form one entry showing the most common genes and DNA. The sample yields 490,000 or so distinct CDR3 sequences; 8% to 11% were counted once. Around 2% of the sample rests with the top ten.

Results and caveats for the whole study, not just this receptor: Apparently early alphabetaT-cell count recovery about two months after transplant reportedly relied on only several hundred rapidly expanded clones derived from non-depleted graft cells. In some patients, the high TCRbeta diversity seen at day 60 was put down to recipient T cells and intrathymic progenitors that had survived conditioning. Hyperexpanded clone frequencies declined over subsequent months; after one year, T-cell counts and TCRbeta diversity were mostly attributed to newly produced T cells.

The germline V gene (reference sequence) gives CDR1 as SEHNR and CDR2 as FQNEAQ. Trimming takes 5 bases from V and 2 bases from J, and the germline ends sit 16 bases apart. CDR3 length: 16 amino acids, cysteine to phenylalanine. The CDR3 DNA has 48 bases and is translated from base 1. The V and J genes are TRBV7-9 and TRBJ1-3; the D gene lacks a confident call. This clonotype was sampled from a child under 10 years old with inherited bone marrow failure, due to receive a stem cell transplant. This sample comprised PBMCs, obtained before TCRalphabeta/CD19-depleted stem cell transplant. This receptor carries the CDR3 CASSRAMGLAGNTIYF. In nucleotide form, the sequence is TGTGCCAGCAGCAGGGCGATGGGGTTGGCTGGAAACACCATATATTTT.